This TCR beta chain was obtained from a study of T cell responses to AZD1222 COVID-19 vaccine. Study outcomes and limitations: Among vaccine-associated CD4 TCRs, coverage spanned spike, with dominance at 160-218 and 743-854. Epitopes outside B.1.351 and B.1.1.7 mutated regions reportedly drew nearly half of spike TCRs. Donors, mostly white British, included more females; clonal diversity was possibly underestimated.

With respect to this clone: Its cognate antigen is unknown.

Method: immunoSEQ multiplex PCR; TCRdb's copy keeps in-frame clones and lacks some. The sample contains 150,000 to 200,000 clones, approximately 90% of which appear only once. Germline V gives CDR1 SGHAT, CDR2 FQNNGV. The CDR3 spans 13 residues. V was clipped by 1 base and J by 8 bases, with 11 bases between them. The sample consisted of peripheral blood, taken 28 days after the second AZD1222 dose. The origin of this receptor is an adult who received the AZD1222 COVID-19 vaccine. The rearrangement joins TRBV11-2 to TRBJ1-2; D may be TRBD1 (5 bases). CDR3 DNA sequence: TGTGCCAGCAGCTTAGTGGGGGGTATGGGCTACACCTTC. As protein: CASSLVGGMGYTF.